This T cell receptor beta chain is drawn from a study of blood T cell repertoires in COVID-19. The wider study: COVID-19 samples collected from the United States, Italy and Spain covered acute and convalescent phases.

Per the original data handling: Estimates of nucleated cell counts were drawn from the amplification of reference gene primers. Profiling relied on immunoSEQ multiplex PCR, and the TCRdb table lists in-frame clones only, not all of them. V, J and clone size were drawn from that table, and D and trimming were deduced from the DNA. Among 50,000 to 70,000 clones listed, about 76% were seen once. V gave up 0 bases and J gave up 4 bases; unmatched junction bases: 5. The germline CDR1 and CDR2 sequences are SGHRS and YFSETQ. The CDR3 has 16 amino acids. The chain employs TRBV5-1 and TRBJ2-1; 9 bases line up with TRBD2. What was sequenced was peripheral blood. The sequence was collected from a man aged 45-60 years with active or convalescent COVID-19. CDR3: CASSLALAGQYNEQFF. The CDR3 DNA reads as TGCGCCAGCAGCTTGGCCCTAGCGGGACAATACAATGAGCAGTTCTTC.